This T cell receptor beta chain is from a study of blood T cell repertoires in COVID-19. Turning to the study itself: Spain, Italy and the United States supplied samples that represented acute and convalescent COVID-19. T cells, B-cell-depleted T cells, or PBMCs provided the cDNA or gDNA that served as material.

In the original analysis: It was from reference gene primer amplification that nucleated cell counts were estimated. Data came from immunoSEQ multiplex PCR; TCRdb stores just in-frame clones and leaves some out. That table gives V, J and clone size, and the DNA gave D and trimming. The repertoire holds some 89,000 clones, about nine tenths seen once, with 1.7% in the top ten. Trimming left V 0 bases short and J 2 bases short, with 8 bases between. The CDR3 has 16 amino acids. The germline V gene encodes CDR1 MNHEY and CDR2 SVGAGI. Turning to this clone: This specimen includes other DNA sequences encoding the same CDR3.

This sequence was found in a man aged 55 to 70 with acute or convalescent COVID-19. The rearrangement joins TRBV6-5 to TRBJ2-6, with D perhaps matching TRBD2 (5 bases). What was sequenced was peripheral blood. In nucleotides, the CDR3 is TGTGCCAGCAGTTACTCGAGAGGGCCTGGGGCCAACGTCCTGACTTTC. It specifies CASSYSRGPGANVLTF.